This T cell receptor (beta chain) was sequenced for a study of CD8+ T cells in alopecia areata. Across the whole study: Skin from approximately 6-12-month-old C3H/HeJ graft donors with spontaneous alopecia went to roughly 7-11-week-old female C3H/HeJ mice.

Findings of the study overall: An increase in clonality over normal scalp was evident in lesional scalp, especially alopecia totalis/universalis.

Investigators isolated RNA and reverse transcribed it into cDNA to act as the sequencing template. Generated by immunoSEQ multiplex PCR, the TCRdb table keeps only in-frame clones and is missing some. The sample was found to contain about 19,000 clones, and every one recurs. CDR1 and CDR2 (germline): NNHDY, SYVADS. This CDR3 has 13 amino acids. Many counts were recorded for this clone. Its antigen is not identified. The genes and germline here are from mouse. The CDR3 goes on 4 residues after the read ends, and that part is filled in from the germline J gene. After pooling, cutaneous lymph node cells were sorted with CD4, CD8alpha, NKG2D, NKG2ACE and other markers.

The sequenced sample was CD8+ T cells sorted from a lymph node. V is TRBV13-3 and J is TRBJ2-4; D unclear. The sequence came from a C3H/HeJ mouse with alopecia areata. The strain is characterized by the MHC haplotype H2-k. The CDR3 is CASSDAAANTLYF. CDR3 DNA (partial): TGTGCCAGCAGTGATGCTGCTGCAAAC.